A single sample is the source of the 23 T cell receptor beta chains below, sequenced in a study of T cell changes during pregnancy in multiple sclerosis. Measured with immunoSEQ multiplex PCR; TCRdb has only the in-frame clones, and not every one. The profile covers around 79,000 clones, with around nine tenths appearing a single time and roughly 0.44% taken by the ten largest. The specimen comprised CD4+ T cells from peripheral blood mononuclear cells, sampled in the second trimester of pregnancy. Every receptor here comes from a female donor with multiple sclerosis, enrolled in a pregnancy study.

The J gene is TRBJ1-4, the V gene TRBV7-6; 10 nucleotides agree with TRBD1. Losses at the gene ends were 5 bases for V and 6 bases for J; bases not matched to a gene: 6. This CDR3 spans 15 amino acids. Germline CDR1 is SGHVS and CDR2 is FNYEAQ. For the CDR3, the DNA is TGTGCCAGCAGCCTCGGGACAGGGGCAGATGAAAAACTGTTTTTT. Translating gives CASSLGTGADEKLFF.

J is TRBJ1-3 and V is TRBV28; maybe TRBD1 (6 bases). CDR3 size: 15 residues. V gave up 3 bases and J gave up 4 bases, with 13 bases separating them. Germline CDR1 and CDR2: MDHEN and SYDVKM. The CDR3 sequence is CASSLAGTPGNTIYF. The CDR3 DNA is TGTGCCAGCAGTTTGGCCGGGACACCCGGAAACACCATATATTTT.

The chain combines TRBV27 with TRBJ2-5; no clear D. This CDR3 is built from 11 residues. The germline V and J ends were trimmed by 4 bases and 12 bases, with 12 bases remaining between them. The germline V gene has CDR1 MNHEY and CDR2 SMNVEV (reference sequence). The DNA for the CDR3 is TGTGCCAGCAGTTGCGCCGCCCTAAAGTACTTC. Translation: CASSCAALKYF.

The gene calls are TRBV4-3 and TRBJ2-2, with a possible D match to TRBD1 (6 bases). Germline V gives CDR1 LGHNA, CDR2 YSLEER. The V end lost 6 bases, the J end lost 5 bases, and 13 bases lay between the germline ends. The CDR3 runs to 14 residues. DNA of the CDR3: TGCGCCAGCAGAAACAGGGTCGGGACCGGGGAGCTGTTTTTT. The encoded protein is CASRNRVGTGELFF.

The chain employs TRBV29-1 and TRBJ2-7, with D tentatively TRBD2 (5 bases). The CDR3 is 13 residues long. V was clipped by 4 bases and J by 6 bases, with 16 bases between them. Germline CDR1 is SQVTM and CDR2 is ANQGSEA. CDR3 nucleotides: TGCAGCGTTGGGCTGCTAAAAGGAGGCGAGCAGTACTTC. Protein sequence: CSVGLLKGGEQYF.

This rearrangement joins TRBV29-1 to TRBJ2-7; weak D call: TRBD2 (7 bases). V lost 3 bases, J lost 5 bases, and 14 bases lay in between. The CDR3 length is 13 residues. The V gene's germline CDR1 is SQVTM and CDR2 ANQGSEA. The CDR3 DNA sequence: TGCAGCGTTGACGAGGGGGGGAGGGACGAGCAGTACTTC. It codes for CSVDEGGRDEQYF.

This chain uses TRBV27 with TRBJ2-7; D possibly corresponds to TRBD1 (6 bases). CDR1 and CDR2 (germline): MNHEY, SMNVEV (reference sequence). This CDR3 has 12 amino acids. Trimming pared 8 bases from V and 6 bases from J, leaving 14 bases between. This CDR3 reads CASRDRTSEQYF. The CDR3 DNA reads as TGTGCCAGCCGAGACAGGACATCCGAGCAGTACTTC.

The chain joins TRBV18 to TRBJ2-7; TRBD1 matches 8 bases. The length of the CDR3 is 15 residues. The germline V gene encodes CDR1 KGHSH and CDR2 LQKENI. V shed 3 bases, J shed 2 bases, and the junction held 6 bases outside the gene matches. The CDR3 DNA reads TGTGCCAGCTCACCCCTGCGGACAGGGCCCTACGAGCAGTACTTC. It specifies CASSPLRTGPYEQYF.

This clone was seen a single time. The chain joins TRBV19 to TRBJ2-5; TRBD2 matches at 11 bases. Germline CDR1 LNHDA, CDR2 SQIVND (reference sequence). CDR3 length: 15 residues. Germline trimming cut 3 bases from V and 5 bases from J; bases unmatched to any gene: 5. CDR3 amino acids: CASSIRLAGWETQYF. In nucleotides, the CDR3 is TGTGCCAGTAGTATCCGACTAGCGGGATGGGAGACCCAGTACTTC. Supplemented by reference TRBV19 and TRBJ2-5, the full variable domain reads DGGITQSPKYLFRKEGQNVTLSCEQNLNHDAMYWYRQDPGQGLRLIYYSQIVNDFQKGDIAEGYSVSREKKESFPLTVTSAQKNPTAFYLCASSIRLAGWETQYFGPGTRLLVL.

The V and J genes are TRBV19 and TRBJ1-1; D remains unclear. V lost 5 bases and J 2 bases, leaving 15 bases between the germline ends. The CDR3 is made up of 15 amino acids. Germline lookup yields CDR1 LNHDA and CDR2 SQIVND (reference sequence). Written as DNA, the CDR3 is TGTGCCAGTAGTGTAGTACGCGGCAGCAACACTGAAGCTTTCTTT. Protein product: CASSVVRGSNTEAFF.

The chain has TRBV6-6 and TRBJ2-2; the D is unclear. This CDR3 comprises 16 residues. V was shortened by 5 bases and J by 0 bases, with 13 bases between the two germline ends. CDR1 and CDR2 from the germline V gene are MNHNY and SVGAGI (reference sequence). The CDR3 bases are TGTGCCAGCAGTGCGAACAGAGCTCCGAACACCGGGGAGCTGTTTTTT. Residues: CASSANRAPNTGELFF.

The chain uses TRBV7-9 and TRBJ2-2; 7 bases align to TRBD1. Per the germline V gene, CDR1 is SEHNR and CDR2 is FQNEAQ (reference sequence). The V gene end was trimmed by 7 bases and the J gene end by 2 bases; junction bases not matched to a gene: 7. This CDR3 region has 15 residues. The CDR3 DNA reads TGTGCCAGCACCGTGGGACAGAGTAACACCGGGGAGCTGTTTTTT. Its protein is CASTVGQSNTGELFF.

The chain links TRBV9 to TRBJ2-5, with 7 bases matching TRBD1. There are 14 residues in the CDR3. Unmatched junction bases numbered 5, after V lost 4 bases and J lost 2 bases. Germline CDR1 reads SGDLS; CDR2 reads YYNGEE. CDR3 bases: TGTGCCAGCAGCAGGACAGGAGGACAAGAGACCCAGTACTTC. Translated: CASSRTGGQETQYF.

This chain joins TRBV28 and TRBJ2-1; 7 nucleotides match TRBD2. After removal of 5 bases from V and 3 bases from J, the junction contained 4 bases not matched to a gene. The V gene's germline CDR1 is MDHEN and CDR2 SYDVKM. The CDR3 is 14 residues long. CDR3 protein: CASSTLAVYNEQFF. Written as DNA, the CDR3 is TGTGCCAGCAGTACCCTAGCGGTCTACAATGAGCAGTTCTTC.

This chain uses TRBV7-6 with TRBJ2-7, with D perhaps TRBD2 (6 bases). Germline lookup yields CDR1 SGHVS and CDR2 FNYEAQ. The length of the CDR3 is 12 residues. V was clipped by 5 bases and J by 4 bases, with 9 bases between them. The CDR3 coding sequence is TGTGCCAGCAGCCCCGGGGGATACGAGCAGTACTTC. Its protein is CASSPGGYEQYF.

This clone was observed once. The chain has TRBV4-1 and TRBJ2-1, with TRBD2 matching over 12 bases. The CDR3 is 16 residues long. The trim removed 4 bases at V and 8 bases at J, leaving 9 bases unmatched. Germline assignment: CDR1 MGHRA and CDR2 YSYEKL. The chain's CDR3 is CASSRRTSGARDEQFF. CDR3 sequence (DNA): TGCGCCAGCAGCCGCAGGACTAGCGGGGCCCGGGATGAGCAGTTCTTC.

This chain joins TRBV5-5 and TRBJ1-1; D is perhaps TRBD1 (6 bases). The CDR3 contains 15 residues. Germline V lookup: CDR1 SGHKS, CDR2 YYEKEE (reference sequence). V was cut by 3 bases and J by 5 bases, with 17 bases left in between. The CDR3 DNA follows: TGTGCCAGCAGCTCTTACAGGGAAAAAGGAACTGAAGCTTTCTTT. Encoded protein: CASSSYREKGTEAFF.

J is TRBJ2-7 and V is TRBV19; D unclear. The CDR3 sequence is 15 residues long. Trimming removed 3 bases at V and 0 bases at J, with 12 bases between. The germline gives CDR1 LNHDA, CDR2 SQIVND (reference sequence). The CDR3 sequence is CASSMSAGSSYEQYF. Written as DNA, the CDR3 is TGTGCCAGTAGTATGTCAGCAGGTAGCTCCTACGAGCAGTACTTC.

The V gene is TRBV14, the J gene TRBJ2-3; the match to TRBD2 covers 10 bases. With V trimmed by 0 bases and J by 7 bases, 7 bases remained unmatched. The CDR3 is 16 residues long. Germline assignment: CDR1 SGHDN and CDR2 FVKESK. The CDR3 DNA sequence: TGTGCCAGCAGCCAAGATACAGCGGGAGGGCCAAATACGCAGTATTTT. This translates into CASSQDTAGGPNTQYF.

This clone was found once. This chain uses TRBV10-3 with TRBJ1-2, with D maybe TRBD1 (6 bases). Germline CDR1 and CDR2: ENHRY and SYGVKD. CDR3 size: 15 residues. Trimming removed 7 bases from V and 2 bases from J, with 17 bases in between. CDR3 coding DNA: TGTGCCATCATCGGGGGGCTCGATGGAAACTATGGCTACACCTTC. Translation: CAIIGGLDGNYGYTF.

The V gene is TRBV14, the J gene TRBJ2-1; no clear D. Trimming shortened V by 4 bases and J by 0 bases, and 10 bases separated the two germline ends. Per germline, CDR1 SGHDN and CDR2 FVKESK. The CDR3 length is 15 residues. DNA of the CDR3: TGTGCCAGCAGCCCGCCAAACTACTCCTACAATGAGCAGTTCTTC. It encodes CASSPPNYSYNEQFF.

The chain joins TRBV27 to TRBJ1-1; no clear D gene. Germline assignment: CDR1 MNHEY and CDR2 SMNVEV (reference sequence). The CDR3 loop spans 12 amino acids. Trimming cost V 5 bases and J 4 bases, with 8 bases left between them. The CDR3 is CASSRVGTEAFF. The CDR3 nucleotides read TGTGCCAGCAGTCGCGTCGGCACTGAAGCTTTCTTT.

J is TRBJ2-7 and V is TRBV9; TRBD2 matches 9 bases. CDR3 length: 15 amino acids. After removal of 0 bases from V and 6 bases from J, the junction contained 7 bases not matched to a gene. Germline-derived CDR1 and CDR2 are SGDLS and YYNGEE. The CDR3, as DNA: TGTGCCAGCAGCGTAGGTAGCGGGGGTCGTGGCGAGCAGTACTTC. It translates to CASSVGSGGRGEQYF.